This T cell receptor (beta chain) was observed in a study of CD8+CD57+ T cells in acquired aplastic anemia. Study outcomes and limitations: Researchers report that some 31 CD8+ CDR3 sequences appeared in both patients and controls.

Researchers used genomic DNA as the template to profile TCR beta VDJ and CDR3. TCRdb analysed the reads with MiXCR anew, one entry per CDR3 protein. Here the sample spans approximately 300,000 distinct CDR3 sequences, 45% to 65% being singletons. Patients sequenced had flow cytometry evidence of CD8+CD57+ cell expansion. V lost 3 bases and J lost 3, with 5 bases in between. This CDR3 has 12 amino acids. Germline CDR1 reads SEHNR; CDR2 reads FQNEAQ (reference sequence). This clonotype was detected a few times. The antigen remains undetermined. J is TRBJ1-2 and V is TRBV7-9; D is unresolved. The sample was sorted CD4+, CD8+, or CD8+CD57+ T cells (not recorded which) from PBMCs. The receptor was derived from a human donor with aplastic anemia. The CDR3 spells CASSFGDYGYTF. The CDR3 DNA reads as TGTGCCAGCAGCTTTGGGGACTATGGCTACACCTTC. The variable domain in full, completed from reference TRBV7-9 and TRBJ1-2, reads DTGVSQNPRHKITKRGQNVTFRCDPISEHNRLYWYRQTLGQGPEFLTYFQNEAQLEKSRLLSDRFSAERPKGSFSTLEIQRTEQGDSAMYLCASSFGDYGYTFGSGTRLTVV.